This T cell receptor (beta chain) was identified in a study of Ad26.COV2.S vaccination and SARS-CoV-2 variants. This CDR3 spans 16 amino acids. The ends lost 0 bases at V and 5 bases at J; junction bases unmatched: 5. Germline CDR1 and CDR2: SGHRS and YFSETQ. This clone was picked up a small number of times. The antigen remains undetermined. In the same sample, other DNA sequences code for this CDR3. Treatment indicated: around 19 received Ad26.COV2.S at low or high dose, single or two shots; about 5 received placebo; per-sample allocation not given. Sampling took place 63 days after the first vaccine or placebo injection. Whole-study results and caveats: Breadth of non-spike TCRs did not differ between vaccinees and placebo recipients. Substantial post-vaccination breadth of spike-specific CD8+ and CD4+ T cell responses was reported.

Only in-frame clones appear in the TCRdb table, and some are missing; sequencing was by immunoSEQ multiplex PCR. The data show 300,000 to 500,000 clones, 80% to 90% seen once. The chain employs TRBV5-1 and TRBJ2-2; 9 positions agree with TRBD1. The sequence was collected from a person between 18 and 65 years old who received the Ad26.COV2.S COVID-19 vaccine or a placebo. Material: peripheral blood, obtained in a trial of Ad26.COV2.S vaccine versus placebo. The CDR3 DNA reads TGCGCCAGCAGCTTGGGGGGACAGGGCCCAACCGGGGAGCTGTTTTTT. This translates into CASSLGGQGPTGELFF.